The entry that follows covers one TCR beta chain sequence. Its target is not known. This sample was taken from a study of T-cell reconstitution after alpha-beta-depleted transplantation in children. Study-wide findings and caveats: Surviving recipient T cells and thymic progenitors underlay high day-60 TCRbeta diversity in some patients. Expanded graft clones numbering several hundred reportedly gave rise to alpha-beta T cells about two months after transplant. Counts and diversity of T cells one year after transplant came mostly from newly produced T cells.

Trimming at V came to 3 bases and at J to 8 bases, leaving 6 bases not matched to a gene. This CDR3 has 13 amino acids. Preparation of the TCRbeta library involved a method that used unique molecular identifiers. TCRdb processed the PCR reads anew with MiXCR; each CDR3 protein has one entry. The sample lists some 120,000 distinct CDR3 sequences; under 25% were seen once. This TCR derives from a male patient aged 2-15 years who had a stem cell transplant for chronic granulomatous disease, so the T cells may come from the graft donor. The source material was PBMCs, mostly from graft donor cells, sampled 180 days after TCRalphabeta/CD19-depleted stem cell transplant. The V gene is TRBV12-3 or TRBV12-4, the J gene TRBJ1-2; 7 positions match TRBD1. CDR3 nucleotide sequence: TGTGCCAGCAGTTTGGGGACAGTAGGAGGCTACACCTTC. Residues: CASSLGTVGGYTF.